This TCR beta chain was recorded in a study of CD8 T cells in ankylosing spondylitis. Study-wide findings and caveats: As for the disease-linked clones, they showed a CD8+ phenotype and occurred at relatively low frequencies in peripheral blood.

A single record per CDR3 protein comes from TCRdb applying MiXCR to the 5' RACE reads. The sample shows some 140,000 distinct CDR3 sequences, roughly 8% of them seen only once. This clonotype appeared many times. The antigen is undetermined. The specimen was synovial fluid, either unsorted or a sorted T cell fraction (not recorded which). The receptor's source is a male donor with ankylosing spondylitis.

The CDR3 spells CASSWTGRDTEAFF. The CDR3, as DNA: TGTGCCAGCTCCTGGACAGGGAGAGACACTGAAGCTTTCTTT. This rearrangement joins TRBV18 to TRBJ1-1, with 8 bases aligning to TRBD1. The V segment lost 6 bases and the J segment 3 bases; nucleotides outside the gene matches: 6. The CDR3 spans 14 residues. Germline-derived CDR1 and CDR2 are KGHSH and LQKENI.